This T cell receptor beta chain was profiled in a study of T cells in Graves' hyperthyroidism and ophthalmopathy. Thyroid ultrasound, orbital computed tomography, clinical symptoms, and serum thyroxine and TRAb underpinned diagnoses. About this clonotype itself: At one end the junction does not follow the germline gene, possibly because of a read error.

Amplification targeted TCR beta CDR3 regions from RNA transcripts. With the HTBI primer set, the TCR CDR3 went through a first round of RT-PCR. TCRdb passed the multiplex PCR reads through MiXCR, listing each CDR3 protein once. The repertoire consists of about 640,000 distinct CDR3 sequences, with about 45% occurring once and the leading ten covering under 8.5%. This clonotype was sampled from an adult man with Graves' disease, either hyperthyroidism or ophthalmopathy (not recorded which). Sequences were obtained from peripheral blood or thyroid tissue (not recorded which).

The CDR3 DNA reads TGTGCCAGCAGCGACCCCCGGACGGTAGCTTTC. The encoded protein is CASSDPRTVAF. The rearrangement joins TRBV9 to TRBJ2-6; D not certain. The CDR3 has 11 amino acids. Germline V gene data show CDR1 as SGDLS and CDR2 as YYNGEE.